The 25 T cell receptor beta chains reported below all come from one sample, sequenced in a study of blood T cell repertoires in COVID-19. Profiling relied on immunoSEQ multiplex PCR, and the TCRdb table lists in-frame clones only, not all of them. The data show hundreds of thousands of clones, more than 70% seen once. Sequenced material: PBMCs or T cells enriched from blood (not recorded which). The source of these receptors is a woman aged 50 to 60 who had recovered from COVID-19.

The chain has TRBV7-6 and TRBJ2-4; 8 nucleotides align to TRBD1. With 1 base clipped from V and 3 bases from J, the junction kept 23 bases outside the gene matches. CDR1 SGHVS and CDR2 FNYEAQ come from the germline V gene. The CDR3 has 22 amino acids. The CDR3 nucleotides are TGTGCCAGCAGCTTAGTAATAGGACAGGGAGAGAGGGTACCTGTAGACAAAAACATTCAGTACTTC. This translates into CASSLVIGQGERVPVDKNIQYF.

This chain uses TRBV7-9 with TRBJ1-2; 7 bases match TRBD1. CDR3 length: 13 residues. CDR1 and CDR2 from the germline V gene are SEHNR and FQNEAQ (reference sequence). V shed 1 base, J shed 7 bases, and the junction held 3 bases outside the gene matches. The CDR3 DNA reads as TGTGCCAGCAGCTTAGACAGGGGCAGTGGCTACACCTTC. Its translation: CASSLDRGSGYTF.

This chain joins TRBV3-1 (or the pseudogene TRBV3-2) and TRBJ2-3; no clear D gene. The V end was cut by 4 bases, the J end by 6 bases, with 14 bases between. The germline CDR1 and CDR2 sequences are LGHDT and YNNKEL (reference sequence). The CDR3 is 14 amino acids. In nucleotides, the CDR3 is TGTGCCAGCAGCCCCATGCCCAACTCGGATACGCAGTATTTT. Amino acid sequence: CASSPMPNSDTQYF.

The chain carries TRBV27 and TRBJ1-5, with D perhaps matching TRBD1 (5 bases). V was clipped by 5 bases and J by 3 bases, with 14 bases between them. From germline, CDR1 is MNHEY and CDR2 SMNVEV (reference sequence). The CDR3 totals 15 residues. The CDR3 region has the DNA TGTGCCAGCAGTCCTGAAACAGGTCACAATCAGCCCCAGCATTTT. Residues: CASSPETGHNQPQHF.

Only a few counts were recorded for this clone. The rearrangement links TRBV5-5 to TRBJ2-7; D remains unclear. The germline V and J ends were trimmed by 0 bases and 2 bases, with 9 bases remaining between them. The CDR3 is made up of 14 amino acids. Germline values: CDR1 SGHKS, CDR2 YYEKEE (reference sequence). This chain's CDR3 is CASSLAVFPYEQYF. CDR3 DNA: TGTGCCAGCAGCTTGGCGGTCTTTCCCTACGAGCAGTACTTC.

This chain links TRBV11-2 with TRBJ1-3, with D perhaps TRBD1 (6 bases). V lost 6 bases, J lost 3 bases, and 24 bases lay in between. CDR1 and CDR2 from the germline V gene are SGHAT and FQNNGV. CDR3 size: 18 residues. The CDR3 nucleotides read TGTGCCAGCAGGAATAGTGTTATCAAAAGGGGACATGGAAACACCATATATTTT. Protein sequence: CASRNSVIKRGHGNTIYF.

This sequence joins TRBV7-3 and TRBJ2-4, with 11 bases matching TRBD2. Unmatched junction bases numbered 4, after V lost 5 bases and J lost 4 bases. The CDR3 contains 15 residues. The germline V gene encodes CDR1 SGHTA and CDR2 FQGTGA. CDR3 coding DNA: TGTGCCAGCAGCCCAGGGACTAGCGGAAAAAACATTCAGTACTTC. The encoded protein is CASSPGTSGKNIQYF.

This clone occurred a few times. This same CDR3 is encoded by further DNA sequences in the sample. The chain combines TRBV19 with TRBJ1-1; perhaps TRBD1 as D (5 bases). The V and J ends lost 2 bases and 1 base respectively, with 5 bases between them. Germline-derived CDR1 and CDR2 are LNHDA and SQIVND (reference sequence). The CDR3 has 13 residues. This chain's CDR3 is CASSIRGNTEAFF. CDR3 sequence (DNA): TGTGCCAGTAGTATAAGGGGGAACACTGAAGCTTTCTTT. Filled out from reference TRBV19 and TRBJ1-1, the complete variable domain reads DGGITQSPKYLFRKEGQNVTLSCEQNLNHDAMYWYRQDPGQGLRLIYYSQIVNDFQKGDIAEGYSVSREKKESFPLTVTSAQKNPTAFYLCASSIRGNTEAFFGQGTRLTVV.

The gene calls are TRBV19 and TRBJ1-2, with a possible D match to TRBD1 (6 bases). Germline V CDR1 and CDR2: LNHDA, SQIVND (reference sequence). V lost 7 bases and J 4 bases, leaving 19 bases between the germline ends. This CDR3 comprises 15 residues. The CDR3 is CASKGWDKIFYGYTF. DNA of the CDR3: TGTGCCAGTAAAGGTTGGGACAAGATTTTCTATGGCTACACCTTC.

CDR3 sequence: CASSLHSATPTYEQYF. The CDR3 coding sequence is TGTGCCAGCAGTTTACATTCGGCGACACCAACCTACGAGCAGTACTTC. This sequence joins TRBV27 and TRBJ2-7; unclear D gene. V lost 2 bases to trimming and J lost 2 bases, with 16 bases between them. Germline lookup yields CDR1 MNHEY and CDR2 SMNVEV (reference sequence). The CDR3 has 16 amino acids.

The chain's CDR3 is CASTHTSWLRGEDTDTQYF. CDR3 nucleotide sequence: TGTGCCAGCACCCATACGAGCTGGCTTAGGGGCGAGGACACAGATACGCAGTATTTT. This chain joins TRBV3-1 (or the pseudogene TRBV3-2) and TRBJ2-3, with a weak D call TRBD1 (5 bases). The germline CDR1 and CDR2 sequences are LGHDT and YNNKEL (reference sequence). The CDR3 contains 19 residues. The V gene lost 7 bases and the J gene lost 2 bases, with 28 bases spanning the gap.

This clone was seen a single time. The chain has TRBV18 and TRBJ2-3, with TRBD1 identical over 8 bases. V dropped 5 bases and J dropped 0; count of bases not matched to a gene: 4. In germline, CDR1 is KGHSH, CDR2 LQKENI. The CDR3 is made up of 15 amino acids. The CDR3, as DNA: TGTGCCAGCTCATTACACAGGGGGAGCACAGATACGCAGTATTTT. It is translated as CASSLHRGSTDTQYF.

The chain couples TRBV4-1 to TRBJ1-1; D might be TRBD1 (6 bases). The V end lost 1 base, the J end lost 6 bases, and 12 bases lay between the germline ends. The CDR3 length is 14 residues. Germline V gene sequence: CDR1 MGHRA, CDR2 YSYEKL. CDR3 in amino acids: CASSQVSGEPEAFF. The CDR3 DNA follows: TGCGCCAGCAGCCAAGTGTCAGGGGAACCTGAAGCTTTCTTT.

This chain joins TRBV3-1 (or the pseudogene TRBV3-2) and TRBJ1-3; D unresolved. V was clipped by 6 bases and J by 0 bases, with 9 bases between them. CDR1 and CDR2 (germline): LGHDT, YNNKEL (reference sequence). The CDR3 runs to 14 residues. CDR3 sequence: CASRARSSGNTIYF. CDR3 in DNA: TGTGCCAGCAGGGCCAGGTCCTCTGGAAACACCATATATTTT.

The gene calls are TRBV6-4 and TRBJ1-1; weak D call: TRBD1 (6 bases). Trimming shortened V by 6 bases and J by 2 bases, and 13 bases separated the two germline ends. This CDR3 is built from 14 residues. Germline V gives CDR1 MRHNA, CDR2 SNTAGT. CDR3 DNA sequence: TGTGCCAGCAGACCGGGACAAACTAACACTGAAGCTTTCTTT. Its protein is CASRPGQTNTEAFF.

The chain combines TRBV20-1 with TRBJ1-1, with 7 bases fitting TRBD1. The germline V gene has CDR1 DFQATT and CDR2 SNEGSKA (reference sequence). The CDR3 has 11 amino acids. The J segment lost 9 bases and the V segment lost 6 bases, leaving 7 bases of the junction unmatched. As DNA, the CDR3 is TGCAGTGCGAGGGACAGAGACAAAGCTTTCTTT. Protein product: CSARDRDKAFF.

This clone was detected a few times. This chain links TRBV5-4 with TRBJ2-1; 9 bases fit TRBD1. The germline gives CDR1 SGHNT, CDR2 YYREEE (reference sequence). J lost 7 bases, V lost 0 bases, and 8 bases had no gene match. The CDR3 sequence is 16 residues long. The CDR3 coding sequence is TGTGCCAGCAGCTTGGTGGACAGGGGACCCAAGAATGAGCAGTTCTTC. Protein sequence: CASSLVDRGPKNEQFF.

In the case of this clone: Sequence at one end of the junction differs from germline and may be a read error. The gene calls are TRBV6-5 and TRBJ1-2, with TRBD1 matching 9 bases. Germline values: CDR1 MNHEY, CDR2 SVGAGI. The CDR3 consists of 11 residues. In DNA form, the CDR3 reads TGTGCCAGCAGTAACCGGGACAGGGAGGGGTTC. This sequence encodes CASSNRDREGF.

J is TRBJ1-2 and V is TRBV14; 11 nucleotides match TRBD1. The CDR3 runs 18 residues. The germline V gene has CDR1 SGHDN and CDR2 FVKESK. J lost 4 bases, V lost 0 bases, and 10 bases had no gene match. The DNA for the CDR3 is TGTGCCAGCAGCCAAGAAGGGGGGACAGGGGGACGTAGCTATGGCTACACCTTC. It translates to CASSQEGGTGGRSYGYTF.

This clone was counted a few times. The V and J genes are TRBV15 and TRBJ1-6, with D possibly matching TRBD1 (5 bases). The germline V gene has CDR1 LNHNV and CDR2 YYDKDF (reference sequence). V shed 0 bases and J shed 9 bases, with 9 bases lying between them. There are 14 residues in the CDR3. In nucleotides, the CDR3 is TGTGCCACCAGCAGAGATCCCGGGGGTTCACCCCTCCACTTT. Translated: CATSRDPGGSPLHF.

The rearrangement uses TRBV7-9 and TRBJ1-1; unclear D gene. The V gene's germline CDR1 is SEHNR and CDR2 FQNEAQ (reference sequence). The ends were cut back, 6 bases at V and 1 base at J, with 9 bases in the middle. The CDR3 extends over 13 amino acids. The CDR3 sequence is CASRLPGNTEAFF. The CDR3 nucleotides are TGTGCCAGCAGATTACCGGGGAACACTGAAGCTTTCTTT. The whole variable domain, remainder taken from reference TRBV7-9 and TRBJ1-1, is DTGVSQNPRHKITKRGQNVTFRCDPISEHNRLYWYRQTLGQGPEFLTYFQNEAQLEKSRLLSDRFSAERPKGSFSTLEIQRTEQGDSAMYLCASRLPGNTEAFFGQGTRLTVV.

The chain recombines TRBV27 with TRBJ1-6; TRBD1 might be the D (6 bases). The germline CDR1 and CDR2 sequences are MNHEY and SMNVEV (reference sequence). The CDR3 is made up of 15 amino acids. V lost 5 bases to trimming and J lost 7 bases, with 15 bases between them. CDR3 amino acids: CASSKGGGGNSPLHF. CDR3 bases: TGTGCCAGCAGTAAGGGAGGGGGGGGGAATTCACCCCTCCACTTT.

This rearrangement joins TRBV19 to TRBJ1-3; TRBD1 aligns across 7 bases. The V gene end was trimmed by 5 bases and the J gene end by 2 bases; junction bases not matched to a gene: 6. Germline V lookup: CDR1 LNHDA, CDR2 SQIVND (reference sequence). This CDR3 is 15 amino acids long. For the CDR3, the DNA is TGTGCCAGTAGTTTACAGGGGTTTGCTGGAAACACCATATATTTT. Translating gives CASSLQGFAGNTIYF.

The rearrangement uses TRBV28 and TRBJ1-5; 12 nucleotides agree with TRBD1. Germline V gene sequence: CDR1 MDHEN, CDR2 SYDVKM. This CDR3 is 19 amino acids long. The V gene end was trimmed by 4 bases and the J gene end by 2 bases; junction bases not matched to a gene: 12. The CDR3 loop reads CASSSYRDRGRLGNQPQHF. The CDR3 nucleotides are TGTGCCAGCAGTTCTTACCGGGACAGGGGGCGATTGGGCAATCAGCCCCAGCATTTT.

Only one count was recorded for this clone. The chain uses TRBV27 and TRBJ2-1, with 14 bases lining up with TRBD2. Germline lookup yields CDR1 MNHEY and CDR2 SMNVEV (reference sequence). V shed 4 bases and J 8 bases; nucleotides not matched to a gene: 10. CDR3 size: 17 residues. CDR3 sequence (DNA): TGTGCCAGCAGTTCCCAACGACTAGCGGGGGGGACGGATGAGCAGTTCTTC. Protein: CASSSQRLAGGTDEQFF.